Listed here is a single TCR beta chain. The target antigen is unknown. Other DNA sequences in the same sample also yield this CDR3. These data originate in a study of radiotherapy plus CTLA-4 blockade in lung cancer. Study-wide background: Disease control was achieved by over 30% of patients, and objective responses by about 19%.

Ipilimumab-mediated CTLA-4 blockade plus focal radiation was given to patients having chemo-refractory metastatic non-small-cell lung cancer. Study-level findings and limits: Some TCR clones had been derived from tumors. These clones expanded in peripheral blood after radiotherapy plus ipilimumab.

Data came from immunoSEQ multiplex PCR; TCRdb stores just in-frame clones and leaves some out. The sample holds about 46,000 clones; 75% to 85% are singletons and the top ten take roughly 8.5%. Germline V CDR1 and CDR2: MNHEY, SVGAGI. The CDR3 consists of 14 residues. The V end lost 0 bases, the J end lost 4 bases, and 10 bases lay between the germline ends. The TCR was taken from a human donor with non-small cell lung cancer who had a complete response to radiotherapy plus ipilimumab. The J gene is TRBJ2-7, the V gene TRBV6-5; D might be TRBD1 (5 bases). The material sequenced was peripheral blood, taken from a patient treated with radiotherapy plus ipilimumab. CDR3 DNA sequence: TGTGCCAGCAGTTACTCGAGGCAGGGTTACGAGCAGTACGTC. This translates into CASSYSRQGYEQYV.